These 2 T cell receptor beta chains were all obtained from the same sample, sequenced in a study of STAT5B mutations in CD4+ large granular lymphocyte leukemia. TCRdb's table, derived via immunoSEQ multiplex PCR, lists solely in-frame clones and lacks some. The sample has tens of thousands of clones; around 74% are singletons. The source material was CD4+ T cells from blood buffy coats. These receptors were taken from a human donor in good health.

This clone was found a few times. This sequence joins TRBV4-1 and TRBJ2-7; D is uncertain. The CDR3 has 16 amino acids. V was cut by 4 bases and J by 0 bases, with 16 bases left in between. Germline V CDR1 and CDR2: MGHRA, YSYEKL. The CDR3, as DNA: TGCGCCAGCAGCCTCGAACCCTTTGCAGACTCCTACGAGCAGTACTTC. The encoded protein is CASSLEPFADSYEQYF.

This chain joins TRBV6-5 and TRBJ2-3; D tentatively reads TRBD1 or TRBD2 (6 bases each). The CDR3 contains 13 residues. Trimming pared 5 bases from V and 6 bases from J, leaving 12 bases between. Per germline, CDR1 MNHEY and CDR2 SVGAGI. The CDR3 DNA follows: TGTGCCAGCAGTCCGGGGGCTTACGATACGCAGTATTTT. This gives the protein CASSPGAYDTQYF.